This is a list of T cell receptor beta chains from one sample in a study of PD-1 and CTLA-4 blockade in melanoma. Sequencing used immunoSEQ multiplex PCR; TCRdb keeps in-frame clones, though not all of them. The table includes 20,000 or so clones, approximately 90% detected once. Sequencing used CD8+ T cells from peripheral blood, obtained before anti-PD-1 treatment. These receptors were collected from a human donor with melanoma. The CDR3 runs from the conserved cysteine through the conserved F or W. The D gene is left open where the match is weak. Size is stated for part of the rows, as once, few or many counts, or as a class when the clone is expanded.

d_gene	j_gene	v_gene	abundance	CDR3nt	CDR3aa
TRBD2	TRBJ2-7	TRBV19	once	TGTGCCAGTAGTAGGCTAGCGGGGTCCTACGAGCAGTACTTC	CASSRLAGSYEQYF
NA	TRBJ2-7	TRBV11-1	NA	TGTGCCAGCAGCTTGCGGGCGGGGCTCGGAGGCTACGAGCAGTACTTC	CASSLRAGLGGYEQYF
NA	TRBJ1-5	TRBV30	NA	TGTGCCTGGAGTTCTGGGTCAAATCAGCCCCAGCATTTT	CAWSSGSNQPQHF
TRBD1	TRBJ1-4	TRBV4-3	NA	TGCGCCAGCAGCCAAGACCCAGGGGGACCTGCAACTAATGAAAAACTGTTTTTT	CASSQDPGGPATNEKLFF
NA	TRBJ1-5	TRBV6-1	NA	TGTGCCAGCAGTGATGACCCTACAGGGACGCAGCCCCAGCATTTT	CASSDDPTGTQPQHF
NA	TRBJ2-2	TRBV2	once	TGTGCCAGCAGTGCGACCCTGTCGAACACCGGGGAGCTGTTTTTT	CASSATLSNTGELFF
NA	TRBJ2-7	TRBV11-2	NA	TGTGCCAGCAGCTTAGAGGGGACTGGCGAGCAGTACTTC	CASSLEGTGEQYF
NA	TRBJ2-7	TRBV5-1	NA	TGCGCCAGCAGCCCCCGCTCTAGAGCTACCTCCTACGAGCAGTACTTC	CASSPRSRATSYEQYF
NA	TRBJ2-1	TRBV10-3	NA	TGTGCCATCAGTGAGTCAATAGTCTATGAGCAGTTCTTC	CAISESIVYEQFF
NA	TRBJ2-1	TRBV6-2/TRBV6-3	NA	TGTGCCAGCAGCCTGCCGGCCGCCTTCTCCTACAATGAGCAGTTCTTC	CASSLPAAFSYNEQFF
TRBD1	TRBJ1-4	TRBV30	NA	TGTGCCTGGAGTGTTCGGCCAGGGGGACAGAATGAAAAACTGTTTTTT	CAWSVRPGGQNEKLFF
TRBD2	TRBJ2-1	TRBV2	NA	TGTGCCAGCAGTGAAATAGCGGGGGGCGGCGAGCAGTTCTTC	CASSEIAGGGEQFF
NA	TRBJ2-4	TRBV7-9	NA	TGTGCCAGCAGTCCAACCGGTCGGGCAAACATTCAGTACTTC	CASSPTGRANIQYF
NA	TRBJ2-5	TRBV6-5	once	TGTGCCAGCAGTTACGCCGCACAGGAGATCCACGAGACCCAGTACTTC	CASSYAAQEIHETQYF
TRBD1	TRBJ2-7	TRBV5-1	NA	TGCGCCAGCAGCTTCCGGGACAGCCACAACTACGAGCAGTACTTC	CASSFRDSHNYEQYF
TRBD1	TRBJ2-7	TRBV10-3	few	TGTGCCGCCACCGGGACAGGCCCCTACGAGCAGTACTTC	CAATGTGPYEQYF
NA	TRBJ2-7	TRBV27	NA	TGTGCCAGCAGCCCTGCCGGGGGCTCCTCCTACGAGCAGTACTTC	CASSPAGGSSYEQYF
NA	TRBJ1-1	TRBV11-2	NA	TGTGCCAGCAGTTCTGACAGAAAAGCTTTCTTT	CASSSDRKAFF
TRBD2	TRBJ2-1	TRBV24-1	NA	TGTGCCACCAGTGCACTGGCGAGCGGGGATGAGCAGTTCTTC	CATSALASGDEQFF
TRBD1	TRBJ2-7	TRBV27	NA	TGTGCCAGCAGCCCCCCCTCTCTCTCGGGACAGGGGGGTGTCGAGCAGTACTTC	CASSPPSLSGQGGVEQYF
NA	TRBJ2-7	TRBV10-3	once	TGTGCCATCAGTGGGCGGACGGAGCCCCCGGGGGACGAGCAGTACTTC	CAISGRTEPPGDEQYF
NA	TRBJ2-5	TRBV7-6	NA	TGTGCCAGCAGCTTTGGACCTGGGCAGACCCAGTACTTC	CASSFGPGQTQYF
TRBD2	TRBJ2-1	TRBV27	NA	TGTGCCAGCAGTTTTGGTAGCGGGGGGTACAATGAGCAGTTCTTC	CASSFGSGGYNEQFF
NA	TRBJ2-4	TRBV12-3/TRBV12-4	few	TGTGCCAGCAGTTTTGGTCGCGGGAACATTCAGTACTTC	CASSFGRGNIQYF